These T cell receptor beta chains were read from a single sample in a study of T cell responses to AZD1222 COVID-19 vaccine. Clones were sequenced by immunoSEQ multiplex PCR, and TCRdb holds only the in-frame ones, with some missing. The sample has about 120,000 clones; about 87% are singletons. The sequenced sample was peripheral blood, obtained on day 0 of AZD1222 vaccination. Receptors originate from an adult in good health. CDR3s include the opening cysteine and the closing phenylalanine or tryptophan. The D gene is left open where the match is weak. Clone size appears in some rows only: once, few, many, or a class for an expanded clone.

>.|TRBV5-1|TRBJ2-3|.
CASSLGASIDTQYF
TGCGCCAGCAGCCTGGGGGCGAGCATAGATACGCAGTATTTT
>.|TRBV5-1|TRBJ2-7|.
CASSLSASSGEQYF
TGCGCCAGCAGCTTGTCGGCCTCTTCGGGCGAGCAGTACTTC
>.|TRBV28|TRBJ2-7|TRBD2
CASSLVGGTSASYEQYF
TGTGCCAGCAGTCTGGTCGGTGGGACTAGCGCTTCCTACGAGCAGTACTTC
>.|TRBV10-3|TRBJ1-2|.
CAISEPQGPYGYTF
TGTGCCATCAGTGAGCCGCAGGGGCCATATGGCTACACCTTC
>.|TRBV29-1|TRBJ1-4|.
CSVGGVEEKLFF
TGCAGCGTTGGGGGGGTGGAGGAAAAACTGTTTTTT
>.|TRBV7-3|TRBJ1-1|TRBD1
CASSEQGVRNTEAFF
TGTGCCAGCAGCGAACAGGGGGTAAGGAACACTGAAGCTTTCTTT
>.|TRBV5-1|TRBJ2-5|.
CASSPRDLETQYF
TGCGCCAGCAGCCCCCGGGACCTAGAGACCCAGTACTTC
>.|TRBV7-2|TRBJ1-5|TRBD1
CASSLDQGAQPQHF
TGTGCCAGCAGCTTAGACCAGGGGGCCCAGCCCCAGCATTTT
>.|TRBV5-4|TRBJ2-7|.
CASSPVGLPGSEQYF
TGTGCCAGCAGCCCCGTAGGACTACCCGGCTCTGAGCAGTACTTC
>.|TRBV6-5|TRBJ2-1|.
CASSPQGTLYNEQFF
TGTGCCAGCAGCCCCCAGGGTACTCTCTACAATGAGCAGTTCTTC
>once|TRBV4-1|TRBJ1-4|.
CASSHSTGATNEKLFF
TGCGCCAGCAGCCATTCCACGGGTGCAACTAATGAAAAACTGTTTTTT
>.|TRBV5-6|TRBJ1-5|TRBD1
CASSHRGFNQPQHF
TGTGCCAGCAGCCACAGGGGATTCAATCAGCCCCAGCATTTT
>.|TRBV24-1|TRBJ2-1|.
CATSSAGKYEQFF
TGTGCCACCAGTAGTGCGGGGAAGTATGAGCAGTTCTTC
>.|TRBV5-4|TRBJ1-1|.
CASSTRGGMNTEAFF
TGTGCCAGCAGCACCCGGGGGGGTATGAACACTGAAGCTTTCTTT